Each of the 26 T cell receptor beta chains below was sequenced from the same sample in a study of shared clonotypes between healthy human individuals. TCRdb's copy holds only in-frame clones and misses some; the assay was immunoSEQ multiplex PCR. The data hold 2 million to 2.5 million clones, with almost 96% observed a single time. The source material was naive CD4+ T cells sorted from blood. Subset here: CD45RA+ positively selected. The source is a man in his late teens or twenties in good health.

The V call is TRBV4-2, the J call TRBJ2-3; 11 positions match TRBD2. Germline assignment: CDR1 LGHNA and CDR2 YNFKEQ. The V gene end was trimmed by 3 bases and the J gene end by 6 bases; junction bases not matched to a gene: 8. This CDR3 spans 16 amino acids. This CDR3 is CASSQSGTSGSDTQYF. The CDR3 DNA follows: TGTGCCAGCAGCCAGTCCGGGACTAGCGGTTCGGATACGCAGTATTTT.

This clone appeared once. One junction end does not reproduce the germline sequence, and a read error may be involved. In DNA form, the CDR3 reads TGTGCTAGCAGCAAGGGACTAGCGGTCAATGAGCAGTTCTTC. This sequence encodes CASSKGLAVNEQFF. The chain recombines TRBV7-7 with TRBJ2-1; the match to TRBD2 covers 11 bases. The CDR3 loop spans 14 amino acids. Germline V gene data show CDR1 as SSHAT and CDR2 as FNYEAQ (reference sequence).

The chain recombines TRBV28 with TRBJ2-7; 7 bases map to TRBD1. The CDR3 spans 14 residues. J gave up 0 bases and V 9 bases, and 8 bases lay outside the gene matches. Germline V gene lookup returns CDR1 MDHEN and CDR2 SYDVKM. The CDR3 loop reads CASMMGQLSYEQYF. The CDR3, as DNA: TGTGCCAGTATGATGGGACAGCTCTCCTACGAGCAGTACTTC.

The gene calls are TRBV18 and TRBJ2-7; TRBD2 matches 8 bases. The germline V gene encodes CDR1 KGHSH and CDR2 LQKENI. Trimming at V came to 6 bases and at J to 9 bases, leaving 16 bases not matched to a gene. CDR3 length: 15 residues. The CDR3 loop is CASSGAGGPLVAQYF. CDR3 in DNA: TGTGCCAGCTCCGGGGCGGGAGGTCCTTTGGTTGCGCAGTACTTC.

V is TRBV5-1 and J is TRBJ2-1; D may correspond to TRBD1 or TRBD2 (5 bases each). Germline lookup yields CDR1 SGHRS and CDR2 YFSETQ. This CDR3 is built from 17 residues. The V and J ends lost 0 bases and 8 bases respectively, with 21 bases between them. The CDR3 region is CASSLDVLIGAGDEQFF. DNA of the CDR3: TGCGCCAGCAGCTTGGATGTTCTGATTGGGGCCGGGGATGAGCAGTTCTTC.

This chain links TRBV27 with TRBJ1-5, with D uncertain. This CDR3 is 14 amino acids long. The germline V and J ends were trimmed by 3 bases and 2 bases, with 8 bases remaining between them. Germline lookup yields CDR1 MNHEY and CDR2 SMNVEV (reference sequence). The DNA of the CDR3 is TGTGCCAGCAGTTTGGTCGGGGGCAATCAGCCCCAGCATTTT. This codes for CASSLVGGNQPQHF.

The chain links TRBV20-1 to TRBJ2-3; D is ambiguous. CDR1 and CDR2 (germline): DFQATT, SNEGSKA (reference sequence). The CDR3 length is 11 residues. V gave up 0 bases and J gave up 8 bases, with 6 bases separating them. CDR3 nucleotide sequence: TGCAGTGCTAGAGATACTCCTACGCAGTATTTT. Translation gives CSARDTPTQYF.

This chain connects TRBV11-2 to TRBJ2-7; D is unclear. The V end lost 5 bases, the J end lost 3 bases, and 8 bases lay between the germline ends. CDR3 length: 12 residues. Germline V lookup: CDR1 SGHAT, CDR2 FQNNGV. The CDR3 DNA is TGTGCCAGCAGCATGAATGTCTACGAGCAGTACTTC. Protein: CASSMNVYEQYF. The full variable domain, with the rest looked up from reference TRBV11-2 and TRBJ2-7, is EAGVAQSPRYKIIEKRQSVAFWCNPISGHATLYWYQQILGQGPKLLIQFQNNGVVDDSQLPKDRFSAERLKGVDSTLKIQPAKLEDSAVYLCASSMNVYEQYFGPGTRLTVT.

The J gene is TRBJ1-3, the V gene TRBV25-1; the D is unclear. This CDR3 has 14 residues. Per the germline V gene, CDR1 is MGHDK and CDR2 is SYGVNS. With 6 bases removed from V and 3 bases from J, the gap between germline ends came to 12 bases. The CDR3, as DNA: TGTGCCAGCAGCCTCGGAGGTCTTGGAAACACCATATATTTT. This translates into CASSLGGLGNTIYF.

The CDR3 is CASSVETGTNQPQHF. The CDR3, as DNA: TGTGCCAGCAGTGTAGAGACAGGTACCAATCAGCCCCAGCATTTT. The chain uses TRBV2 and TRBJ1-5; possibly TRBD1 for D (6 bases). Trimming removed 4 bases from V and 3 bases from J, with 13 bases in between. Germline values: CDR1 SNHLY, CDR2 FYNNEI. This CDR3 contains 15 residues.

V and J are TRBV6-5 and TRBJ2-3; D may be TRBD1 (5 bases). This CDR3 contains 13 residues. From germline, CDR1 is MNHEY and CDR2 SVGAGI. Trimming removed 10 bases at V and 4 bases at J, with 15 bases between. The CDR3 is CATSTGLSDTQYF. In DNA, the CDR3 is TGTGCCACATCTACAGGTTTATCAGATACGCAGTATTTT.

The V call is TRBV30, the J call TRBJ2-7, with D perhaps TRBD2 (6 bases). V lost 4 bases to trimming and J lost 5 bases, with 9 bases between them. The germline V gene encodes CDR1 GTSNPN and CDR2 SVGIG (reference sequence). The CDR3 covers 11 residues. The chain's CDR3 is CAWTRGDEQYF. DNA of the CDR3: TGTGCCTGGACGCGGGGCGACGAGCAGTACTTC.

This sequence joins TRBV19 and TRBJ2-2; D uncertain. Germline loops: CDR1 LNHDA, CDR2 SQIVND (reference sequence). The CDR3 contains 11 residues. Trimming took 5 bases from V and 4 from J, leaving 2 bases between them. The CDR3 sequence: CASSVTGELFF. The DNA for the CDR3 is TGTGCCAGTAGTGTCACCGGGGAGCTGTTTTTT.

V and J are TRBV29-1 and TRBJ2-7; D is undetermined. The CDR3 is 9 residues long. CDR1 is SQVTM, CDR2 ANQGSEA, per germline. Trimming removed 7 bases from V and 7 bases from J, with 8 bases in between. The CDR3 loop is CSAPGEQYF. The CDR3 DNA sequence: TGCAGCGCCCCCGGGGAGCAGTACTTC.

The CDR3, as DNA: TGTGCCTGGAACCGGGACTTAAGTGGCTACACCTTC. Its translation: CAWNRDLSGYTF. The chain couples TRBV30 to TRBJ1-2; maybe TRBD1 (5 bases). Trimming took 4 bases from V and 7 from J, leaving 13 bases between them. The CDR3 totals 12 residues. CDR1 is GTSNPN and CDR2 is SVGIG in the germline V gene (reference sequence).

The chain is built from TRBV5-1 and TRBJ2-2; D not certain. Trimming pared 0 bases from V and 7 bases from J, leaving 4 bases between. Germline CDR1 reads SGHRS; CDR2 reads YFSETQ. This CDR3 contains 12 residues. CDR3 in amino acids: CASSLGNGELFF. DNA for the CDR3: TGCGCCAGCAGCTTGGGCAACGGGGAGCTGTTTTTT.

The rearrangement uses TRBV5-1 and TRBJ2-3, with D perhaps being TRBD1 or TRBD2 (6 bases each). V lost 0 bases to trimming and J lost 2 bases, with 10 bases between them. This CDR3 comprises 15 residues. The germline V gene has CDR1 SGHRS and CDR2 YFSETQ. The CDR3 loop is CASSLAGGHTDTQYF. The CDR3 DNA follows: TGCGCCAGCAGCTTGGCCGGGGGCCACACAGATACGCAGTATTTT.

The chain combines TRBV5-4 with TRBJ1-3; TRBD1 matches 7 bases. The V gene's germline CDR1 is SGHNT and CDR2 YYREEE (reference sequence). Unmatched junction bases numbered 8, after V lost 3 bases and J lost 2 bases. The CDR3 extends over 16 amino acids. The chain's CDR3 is CASSWGSTGPGNTIYF. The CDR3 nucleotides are TGTGCCAGCAGCTGGGGATCGACAGGGCCTGGAAACACCATATATTTT. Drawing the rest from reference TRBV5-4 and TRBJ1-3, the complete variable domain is ETGVTQSPTHLIKTRGQQVTLRCSSQSGHNTVSWYQQALGQGPQFIFQYYREEENGRGNFPPRFSGLQFPNYSSELNVNALELDDSALYLCASSWGSTGPGNTIYFGEGSWLTVV.

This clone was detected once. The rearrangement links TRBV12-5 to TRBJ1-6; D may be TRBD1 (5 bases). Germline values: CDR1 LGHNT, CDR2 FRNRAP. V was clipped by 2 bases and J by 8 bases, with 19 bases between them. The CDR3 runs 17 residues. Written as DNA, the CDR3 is TGTGCTAGTGGTTTGAATTTCAAGGGGCAGGATCATTCACCCCTCCACTTT. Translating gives CASGLNFKGQDHSPLHF.

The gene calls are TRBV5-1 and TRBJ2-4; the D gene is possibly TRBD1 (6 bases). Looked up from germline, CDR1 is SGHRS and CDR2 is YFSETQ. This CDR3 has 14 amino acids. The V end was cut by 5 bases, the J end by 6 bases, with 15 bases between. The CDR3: CASRPGQSSNIQYF. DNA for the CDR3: TGCGCCAGCAGGCCGGGACAATCTTCAAACATTCAGTACTTC.

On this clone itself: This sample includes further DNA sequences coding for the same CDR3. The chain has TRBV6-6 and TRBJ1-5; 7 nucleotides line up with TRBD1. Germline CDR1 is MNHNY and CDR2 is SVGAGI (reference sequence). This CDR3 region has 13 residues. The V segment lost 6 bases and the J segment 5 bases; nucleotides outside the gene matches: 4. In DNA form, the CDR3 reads TGTGCCAGCAGCTTAACAGGGGATCAGCCCCAGCATTTT. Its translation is CASSLTGDQPQHF.

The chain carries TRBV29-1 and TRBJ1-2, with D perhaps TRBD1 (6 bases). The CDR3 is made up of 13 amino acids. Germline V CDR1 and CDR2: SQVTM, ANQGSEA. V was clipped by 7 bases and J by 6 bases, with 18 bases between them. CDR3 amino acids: CSGGGRLKDGYTF. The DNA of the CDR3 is TGCAGCGGTGGGGGGCGGTTAAAAGATGGCTACACCTTC.

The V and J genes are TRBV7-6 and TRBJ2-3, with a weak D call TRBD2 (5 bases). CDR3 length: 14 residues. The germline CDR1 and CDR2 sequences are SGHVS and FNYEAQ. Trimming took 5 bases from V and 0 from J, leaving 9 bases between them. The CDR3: CASSPWESTDTQYF. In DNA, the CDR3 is TGTGCCAGCAGCCCTTGGGAGAGCACAGATACGCAGTATTTT.

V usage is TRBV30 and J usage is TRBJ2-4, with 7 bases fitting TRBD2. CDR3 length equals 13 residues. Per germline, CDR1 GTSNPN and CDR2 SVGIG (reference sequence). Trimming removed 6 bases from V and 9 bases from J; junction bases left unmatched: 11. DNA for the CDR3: TGTGCCTGCTCCGGGCCTGGGAGGGTCATTCAGTACTTC. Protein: CACSGPGRVIQYF. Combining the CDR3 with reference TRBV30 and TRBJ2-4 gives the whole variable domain SQTIHQWPATLVQPVGSPLSLECTVEGTSNPNLYWYRQAAGRGLQLLFYSVGIGQISSEVPQNLSASRPQDRQFILSSKKLLLSDSGFYLCACSGPGRVIQYFGAGTRLSVL.

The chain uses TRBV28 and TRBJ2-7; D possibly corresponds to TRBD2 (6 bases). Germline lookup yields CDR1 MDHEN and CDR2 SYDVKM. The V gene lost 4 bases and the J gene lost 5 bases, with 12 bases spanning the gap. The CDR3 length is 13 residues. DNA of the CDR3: TGTGCCAGCAGTTCGGCCGCGGGAAACGAGCAGTACTTC. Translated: CASSSAAGNEQYF.

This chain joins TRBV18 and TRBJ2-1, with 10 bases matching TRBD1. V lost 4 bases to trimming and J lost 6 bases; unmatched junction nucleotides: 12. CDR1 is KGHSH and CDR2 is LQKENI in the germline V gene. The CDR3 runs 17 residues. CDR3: CASSRRDRGPWFNEQFF. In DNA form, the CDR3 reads TGTGCCAGCTCACGGAGGGACAGGGGACCCTGGTTCAATGAGCAGTTCTTC. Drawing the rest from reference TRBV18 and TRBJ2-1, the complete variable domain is NAGVMQNPRHLVRRRGQEARLRCSPMKGHSHVYWYRQLPEEGLKFMVYLQKENIIDESGMPKERFSAEFPKEGPSILRIQQVVRGDSAAYFCASSRRDRGPWFNEQFFGPGTRLTVL.